The 20 T cell receptor beta chains given below trace back to one sample, sequenced in a study of T cells in Graves' hyperthyroidism and ophthalmopathy. It was RNA transcripts that yielded the amplified TCR beta CDR3 regions. Researchers ran a first-round RT-PCR on the TCR CDR3 using the HTBI primer set. TCRdb passed the multiplex PCR reads through MiXCR, listing each CDR3 protein once. In the table there are 300,000 to 500,000 distinct CDR3 sequences, 14% to 15% of which are singletons. The sequenced sample was blood. The receptors here all came from a woman under 40 with Graves' hyperthyroidism.

As to this clonotype: A clone one base away is much larger, so this may be a read error. The chain's CDR3 is CASSYSSVGTGEQYF. CDR3 sequence (DNA): TGTGCCAGCAGTTACTCCAGCGTCGGGACCGGCGAGCAGTACTTC. The V and J genes are TRBV6-5 and TRBJ2-7; either TRBD1 or TRBD2 may fit D (5 bases each). This CDR3 comprises 15 residues. V shed 0 bases and J shed 6 bases, with 15 bases lying between them. Germline CDR1 MNHEY, CDR2 SVGAGI.

Many counts were recorded for this clonotype. The chain carries TRBV2 and TRBJ2-7; 9 bases agree with TRBD2. After removal of 6 bases from V and 1 base from J, the junction contained 4 bases not matched to a gene. The CDR3 is 14 amino acids. Germline CDR1 reads SNHLY; CDR2 reads FYNNEI. The CDR3 bases are TGTGCCAGCAGGACTAGCGGAGGTTCCTACGAGCAGTACTTC. As protein: CASRTSGGSYEQYF.

This clonotype came up many times. This sequence joins TRBV6-1 and TRBJ2-3; possibly TRBD1 or TRBD2 for D (6 bases each). The length of the CDR3 is 14 residues. Germline V gene data show CDR1 as MNHNS and CDR2 as SASEGT. V shed 7 bases and J shed 0 bases, with 11 bases lying between them. The CDR3 DNA reads TGTGCCAGCAACCGGGGGCCGAGCACAGATACGCAGTATTTT. It translates to CASNRGPSTDTQYF.

This rearrangement joins TRBV2 to TRBJ1-4; TRBD1 matches at 7 bases. The ends lost 4 bases at V and 5 bases at J; junction bases unmatched: 10. Germline V gene lookup returns CDR1 SNHLY and CDR2 FYNNEI. CDR3 length: 16 amino acids. CDR3 sequence (DNA): TGTGCCAGCAGTGCGGGACAGAAAAGCTCCAATGAAAAACTGTTTTTT. Its protein product is CASSAGQKSSNEKLFF.

This rearrangement joins TRBV20-1 to TRBJ1-6; D is undetermined. The CDR3 contains 16 residues. V was shortened by 0 bases and J by 5 bases, with 14 bases between the two germline ends. Germline CDR1 DFQATT, CDR2 SNEGSKA (reference sequence). The DNA of the CDR3 is TGCAGTGCTAGAGATTGGGAAGGGCCCGATAATTCACCCCTCCACTTT. This translates into CSARDWEGPDNSPLHF.

Concerning this clonotype itself: The CDR3 carries no conserved terminal phenylalanine or tryptophan, so it likely arises from a read error. The CDR3 DNA reads as TGCGCCAGCAGCTTGGGACGGACAGCTCAAACAGATACGCAGTATTCT. This translates into CASSLGRTAQTDTQYS. The J gene is TRBJ2-3, the V gene TRBV5-1, with D perhaps TRBD1 (6 bases). The CDR3 covers 16 residues. The V and J ends lost 0 bases and 3 bases respectively, with 14 bases between them. Germline V gene lookup returns CDR1 SGHRS and CDR2 YFSETQ.

About this clonotype itself: This may be a read error, as it is one base from a much larger clone. The genes are TRBV12-3 or TRBV12-4 and TRBJ1-2; D is ambiguous. The CDR3 spans 13 residues. Here the CDR3 reads CASSFVRGYSYTF. In nucleotides, the CDR3 is TGTGCCAGCAGTTTTGTCCGCGGCTATAGCTACACCTTC.

J is TRBJ2-1 and V is TRBV29-1; the match to TRBD2 covers 11 bases. Germline-derived CDR1 and CDR2 are SQVTM and ANQGSEA. Trimming took 6 bases from V and 4 from J; bases not matched to a gene: 8. This CDR3 spans 15 amino acids. Here the CDR3 DNA reads TGCAGCGTACCTTGGGGGACTAGCGGATACAATGAGCAGTTCTTC. This sequence encodes CSVPWGTSGYNEQFF.

This clonotype occurred many times. The genes are TRBV24-1 and TRBJ2-1; D not certain. Trimming pared 1 base from V and 9 bases from J, leaving 6 bases between. This CDR3 has 12 amino acids. CDR1 KGHDR and CDR2 SFDVKD come from the germline V gene. The CDR3 DNA reads as TGTGCCACCAGTGATTTTGACGGTGAGCAGTTCTTC. Encoded protein: CATSDFDGEQFF.

This clonotype was found many times. The V and J genes are TRBV2 and TRBJ2-2, with D unclear. This CDR3 contains 15 residues. Germline V gives CDR1 SNHLY, CDR2 FYNNEI. The V and J ends lost 9 bases and 1 base respectively, with 15 bases between them. The CDR3, as DNA: TGTGCCAGAGCCATTGGCGCAGGGAACACCGGGGAGCTGTTTTTT. Translation gives CARAIGAGNTGELFF.

The chain carries TRBV20-1 and TRBJ2-7; 9 positions agree with TRBD2. Unmatched junction bases numbered 3, after V lost 0 bases and J lost 3 bases. Germline loops: CDR1 DFQATT, CDR2 SNEGSKA (reference sequence). This CDR3 is 14 amino acids long. CDR3 DNA: TGCAGTGCTAGAGAGCGGGAGGGATTCTACGAGCAGTACTTC. This encodes CSAREREGFYEQYF.

This clonotype was observed many times. The chain recombines TRBV5-6 with TRBJ2-3; 7 bases fit TRBD1. The CDR3 is made up of 13 amino acids. The germline CDR1 and CDR2 sequences are SGHDT and YYEEEE. V shed 4 bases, J shed 3 bases, and the junction held 2 bases outside the gene matches. CDR3 sequence (DNA): TGTGCCAGCAGCGTGACAGGGACAGATACGCAGTATTTT. Translated: CASSVTGTDTQYF.

The V call is TRBV28, the J call TRBJ2-4; TRBD2 matches at 10 bases. This CDR3 is built from 14 residues. V trimming: 8 bases; J trimming: 8 bases; junction bases outside the gene matches: 9. Per the germline V gene, CDR1 is MDHEN and CDR2 is SYDVKM. CDR3 in DNA: TGTGCCAGCCACGACAGCGGGAGGGGGGACATTCAGTACTTC. It codes for CASHDSGRGDIQYF.

There are many counts of this clonotype. The CDR3 nucleotides are TGTGCCAGCAGCACCATAGCGGGAGTGGGTGATACGCAGTATTTT. It yields the protein CASSTIAGVGDTQYF. The rearrangement uses TRBV7-2 and TRBJ2-3; 9 nucleotides agree with TRBD2. Per germline, CDR1 SGHTA and CDR2 FQGNSA. The V gene end was trimmed by 5 bases and the J gene end by 6 bases; junction bases not matched to a gene: 9. The CDR3 is 15 amino acids.

DNA of the CDR3: TGCAGTGCTAGAGTTGGGACTAGCGGGAGGTTCAATGAGCAGTTCTTC. Its protein product is CSARVGTSGRFNEQFF. This chain connects TRBV20-1 to TRBJ2-1; 15 bases fit TRBD2. V lost 1 base to trimming and J lost 6 bases; unmatched junction nucleotides: 4. This CDR3 comprises 16 residues. Germline V gene sequence: CDR1 DFQATT, CDR2 SNEGSKA (reference sequence).

Comment on this clonotype: No conserved phenylalanine or tryptophan ends this CDR3, so it is likely a read error. V usage is TRBV5-1 and J usage is TRBJ1-1; D is unclear. V gave up 2 bases and J gave up 4 bases, with 9 bases separating them. The CDR3 is 13 residues long. Germline V gene data show CDR1 as SGHRS and CDR2 as YFSETQ. Here the CDR3 DNA reads TGCGCCAGCAGCTTTCGGGCACCCACTGAAGCTTTCTCT. Translating gives CASSFRAPTEAFS.

This clonotype came up a few times. V usage is TRBV5-1 and J usage is TRBJ2-5, with D possibly matching TRBD2 (5 bases). There are 14 residues in the CDR3. Trimming cost V 0 bases and J 7 bases, with 13 bases left between them. Germline values: CDR1 SGHRS, CDR2 YFSETQ. The CDR3: CASSLDLTRGTQYF. As DNA, the CDR3 is TGCGCCAGCAGCTTGGATCTCACCCGGGGGACCCAGTACTTC.

This clonotype was detected only a few times. Possible read error: a much larger clone is one base away. V usage is TRBV28 and J usage is TRBJ2-4; D is undetermined. Germline CDR1 is MDHEN and CDR2 is SYDVKM. The V and J ends lost 5 bases and 2 bases respectively, with 25 bases between them. The CDR3 consists of 19 residues. CDR3 DNA sequence: TGTGCCAGCAGTCCGTTCCCGACTGGACGGGTTGGGCCCAAAAACATTCAGTACTTC. Amino acids: CASSPFPTGRVGPKNIQYF.

Ten or more counts support this clonotype. CDR3 residues: CASSPTSSNYEQYF. In DNA form, the CDR3 reads TGTGCCAGCTCACCAACTAGTAGTAACTACGAGCAGTACTTC. This chain joins TRBV18 and TRBJ2-7; weak D call: TRBD2 (5 bases). The CDR3 has 14 residues. The V end lost 2 bases, the J end lost 3 bases, and 11 bases lay between the germline ends. CDR1 and CDR2 from the germline V gene are KGHSH and LQKENI.

This clonotype came up many times. The chain couples TRBV28 to TRBJ2-7; 9 nucleotides line up with TRBD1. This CDR3 spans 15 amino acids. V gave up 1 base and J gave up 2 bases; unmatched junction bases: 3. Germline CDR1 is MDHEN and CDR2 is SYDVKM. The CDR3 DNA reads as TGTGCCAGCAGTTTATCCGGGACAGGGACCTACGAGCAGTACTTC. Amino acids: CASSLSGTGTYEQYF.